The 21 T cell receptor beta chains in this list originate from one sample, sequenced in a study of blood T cell repertoires in COVID-19. Sequencing was performed with immunoSEQ multiplex PCR; in TCRdb, only in-frame clones are kept and a portion is missing. The sample has about 130,000 clones, roughly 80% seen once. The sequencing input was peripheral blood. These receptors originate from a woman aged 45 to 65 with acute or convalescent COVID-19.

This chain uses TRBV6-5 with TRBJ2-7; 7 bases line up with TRBD2. The CDR3 consists of 14 residues. Germline loops: CDR1 MNHEY, CDR2 SVGAGI. The ends lost 0 bases at V and 5 bases at J; junction bases unmatched: 4. CDR3: CASSYSGGVNEQYF. In nucleotides, the CDR3 is TGTGCCAGCAGTTACTCTGGGGGGGTGAACGAGCAGTACTTC.

Regarding this clone: The same CDR3 also results from other DNA sequences found in this sample. The chain carries TRBV30 and TRBJ1-1, with no clear D. The CDR3 is 13 amino acids. Germline V lookup: CDR1 GTSNPN, CDR2 SVGIG (reference sequence). Trimming took off 3 bases at V and 3 bases at J, with 11 bases between the two ends. The CDR3 DNA reads as TGTGCCTGGAGCGTCTCGGGGTACACTGAAGCTTTCTTT. It specifies CAWSVSGYTEAFF.

The chain couples TRBV18 to TRBJ1-2; the D gene is possibly TRBD1 (6 bases). CDR1 and CDR2 (germline): KGHSH, LQKENI. Trimming removed 0 bases from V and 2 bases from J, with 10 bases in between. CDR3 length: 15 residues. This CDR3 is CASSPPAGANYGYTF. The CDR3 DNA sequence: TGTGCCAGCTCACCACCGGCAGGGGCCAACTATGGCTACACCTTC. Together with reference TRBV18 and TRBJ1-2, the CDR3 gives the full variable domain: NAGVMQNPRHLVRRRGQEARLRCSPMKGHSHVYWYRQLPEEGLKFMVYLQKENIIDESGMPKERFSAEFPKEGPSILRIQQVVRGDSAAYFCASSPPAGANYGYTFGSGTRLTVV.

V usage is TRBV5-1 and J usage is TRBJ1-3; possibly TRBD1 for D (5 bases). V lost 0 bases, J lost 0 bases, and 13 bases lay in between. This CDR3 is built from 17 residues. Germline V lookup: CDR1 SGHRS, CDR2 YFSETQ. CDR3 DNA: TGCGCCAGCAGCTTGGCCCCGGGACTGGGCTCTGGAAACACCATATATTTT. Encoded protein: CASSLAPGLGSGNTIYF.

V is TRBV19 and J is TRBJ1-2; 9 nucleotides match TRBD1. Germline V gene data show CDR1 as LNHDA and CDR2 as SQIVND (reference sequence). CDR3 length: 14 residues. V shed 7 bases, J shed 4 bases, and the junction held 7 bases outside the gene matches. The CDR3 nucleotides are TGTGCCAGTACCCCATTGGACAGGGGCTATGGCTACACCTTC. Translation gives CASTPLDRGYGYTF.

The rearrangement links TRBV4-1 to TRBJ1-2, with 10 bases that match TRBD1. V shed 3 bases and J 1 base; nucleotides not matched to a gene: 11. The CDR3 has 18 amino acids. Germline V gene sequence: CDR1 MGHRA, CDR2 YSYEKL. CDR3 protein: CASSQEPGQGPFNYGYTF. In DNA form, the CDR3 reads TGCGCCAGCAGCCAGGAGCCGGGACAGGGGCCTTTTAACTATGGCTACACCTTC.

The rearrangement joins TRBV28 to TRBJ1-2; D remains ambiguous. The V end lost 8 bases, the J end lost 5 bases, and 6 bases lay between the germline ends. Germline CDR1 reads MDHEN; CDR2 reads SYDVKM. This CDR3 has 10 amino acids. CDR3 sequence: CASGPYGYTF. DNA of the CDR3: TGTGCCAGCGGGCCATATGGCTACACCTTC.

The chain recombines TRBV6-6 with TRBJ2-3, with 7 nucleotides matching TRBD1. CDR3 length: 17 amino acids. Germline CDR1 and CDR2: MNHNY and SVGAGI (reference sequence). V gave up 5 bases and J gave up 0 bases; unmatched junction bases: 11. The CDR3 DNA is TGTGCCAGCAGTCCACAGTGGACAGGCCAGAGCACAGATACGCAGTATTTT. Amino acid sequence: CASSPQWTGQSTDTQYF.

DNA for the CDR3: TGTGCCAGTAGCCCCCTCCTGAGCTCTGGAAACACCATATATTTT. This encodes CASSPLLSSGNTIYF. This chain uses TRBV19 with TRBJ1-3; no clear D. Germline-derived CDR1 and CDR2 are LNHDA and SQIVND (reference sequence). V dropped 6 bases and J dropped 0 bases, with 12 bases sitting between them. This CDR3 comprises 15 residues.

CDR3 sequence: CASSVEAGLSHTQYF. The CDR3 DNA reads TGTGCCAGCAGCGTAGAAGCGGGACTTTCGCATACGCAGTATTTT. The chain joins TRBV9 to TRBJ2-3; the match to TRBD2 covers 7 bases. This CDR3 region has 15 residues. Germline V gives CDR1 SGDLS, CDR2 YYNGEE. Trimming at V came to 0 bases and at J to 7 bases, leaving 8 bases not matched to a gene.

The V gene is TRBV28, the J gene TRBJ1-2; a weak D match, TRBD1 (6 bases). The germline CDR1 and CDR2 sequences are MDHEN and SYDVKM. Trimming removed 6 bases at V and 6 bases at J, with 14 bases between. The CDR3 covers 13 residues. CDR3: CASSLQGMNGYTF. The CDR3 nucleotides are TGTGCCAGCAGCTTACAGGGTATGAATGGCTACACCTTC.

This clone was detected once. The chain carries TRBV28 and TRBJ1-4; TRBD1 aligns across 7 bases. CDR3 length equals 14 residues. In germline, CDR1 is MDHEN, CDR2 SYDVKM. Unmatched junction bases numbered 3, after V lost 1 base and J lost 7 bases. The CDR3 is CASSLSQGGEKLFF. CDR3 nucleotide sequence: TGTGCCAGCAGTTTATCCCAGGGGGGTGAAAAACTGTTTTTT.

This chain links TRBV6-5 with TRBJ2-5, with a possible D match to TRBD2 (7 bases). The CDR3 covers 14 residues. Germline lookup yields CDR1 MNHEY and CDR2 SVGAGI. V gave up 4 bases and J gave up 2 bases, with 11 bases separating them. The CDR3 sequence: CASSWGRGQETQYF. DNA of the CDR3: TGTGCCAGCAGTTGGGGGAGGGGGCAAGAGACCCAGTACTTC.

The chain carries TRBV9 and TRBJ1-4; 11 bases are shared with TRBD1. V lost 4 bases and J lost 5; bases outside the gene matches: 7. The CDR3 is 16 amino acids. Germline assignment: CDR1 SGDLS and CDR2 YYNGEE. CDR3 residues: CASSPRWDRGNEKLFF. The CDR3 bases are TGTGCCAGCAGCCCCCGATGGGACAGGGGGAATGAAAAACTGTTTTTT.

The chain carries TRBV19 and TRBJ1-2; 8 positions match TRBD1. This CDR3 contains 15 residues. In germline, CDR1 is LNHDA, CDR2 SQIVND (reference sequence). J gave up 3 bases and V 4 bases, and 7 bases lay outside the gene matches. The CDR3 DNA reads TGTGCCAGTAGTACCCGGACAGGGAAGTACTATGGCTACACCTTC. Protein: CASSTRTGKYYGYTF.

The V call is TRBV5-1, the J call TRBJ2-7; 10 bases fit TRBD2. Trimming at V came to 5 bases and at J to 0 bases, leaving 11 bases not matched to a gene. The CDR3 runs to 17 residues. Looked up from germline, CDR1 is SGHRS and CDR2 is YFSETQ. DNA of the CDR3: TGCGCCAGCAGGAGGGTAGCGGGGGGCCTCGGCTCCTACGAGCAGTACTTC. The encoded protein is CASRRVAGGLGSYEQYF.

This clone came up a few times. The gene calls are TRBV2 and TRBJ2-7; D gene unclear. The CDR3 runs 13 residues. V lost 6 bases, J lost 1 base, and 10 bases lay in between. The germline gives CDR1 SNHLY, CDR2 FYNNEI. The CDR3 DNA follows: TGTGCCAGCAGCCTGAGTGAGTCCTACGAGCAGTACTTC. Translating gives CASSLSESYEQYF. Using reference TRBV2 and TRBJ2-7 for the parts outside the CDR3, the full variable domain is EPEVTQTPSHQVTQMGQEVILRCVPISNHLYFYWYRQILGQKVEFLVSFYNNEISEKSEIFDDQFSVERPDGSNFTLKIRSTKLEDSAMYFCASSLSESYEQYFGPGTRLTVT.

This chain joins TRBV5-4 and TRBJ1-3; 8 bases match TRBD1. The junction had 5 bases not matched to a gene; V was cut back by 1 base and J by 2 bases. The length of the CDR3 is 16 residues. Per the germline V gene, CDR1 is SGHNT and CDR2 is YYREEE (reference sequence). In nucleotides, the CDR3 is TGTGCCAGCAGCTTGAGGGGCAGGGGGCCTGGAAACACCATATATTTT. It is translated as CASSLRGRGPGNTIYF.

The V and J genes are TRBV21-1 and TRBJ2-3; the table's D gene call, TRBD2, was not cross checked with the DNA. TRBV21-1 is a pseudogene locus. CDR3 length: 16 residues. CDR3 protein: CASSRRGGTGTDTQYF. Here the CDR3 DNA reads TGTGCCAGCAGCAGGAGGGGGGGCACAGGGACAGATACGCAGTATTTT.

This chain connects TRBV6-5 to TRBJ1-5; tentative D call: TRBD1 (6 bases). The CDR3 length is 13 residues. Germline CDR1 and CDR2: MNHEY and SVGAGI. The V gene lost 2 bases and the J gene lost 6 bases, with 8 bases spanning the gap. CDR3 in amino acids: CASSYGGSQPQHF. DNA for the CDR3: TGTGCCAGCAGTTACGGGGGCAGTCAGCCCCAGCATTTT.

The chain recombines TRBV6-2 or TRBV6-3 with TRBJ1-1; D is unclear. This CDR3 is 15 amino acids long. Between the trimmed V and J ends, which lost 2 bases and 3 bases, there was a span of 13 bases. Germline CDR1 is MNHEY and CDR2 is SVGEGT. CDR3 bases: TGTGCCAGCAGTTACGGGCGGGGTAGGTACACTGAAGCTTTCTTT. This codes for CASSYGRGRYTEAFF.